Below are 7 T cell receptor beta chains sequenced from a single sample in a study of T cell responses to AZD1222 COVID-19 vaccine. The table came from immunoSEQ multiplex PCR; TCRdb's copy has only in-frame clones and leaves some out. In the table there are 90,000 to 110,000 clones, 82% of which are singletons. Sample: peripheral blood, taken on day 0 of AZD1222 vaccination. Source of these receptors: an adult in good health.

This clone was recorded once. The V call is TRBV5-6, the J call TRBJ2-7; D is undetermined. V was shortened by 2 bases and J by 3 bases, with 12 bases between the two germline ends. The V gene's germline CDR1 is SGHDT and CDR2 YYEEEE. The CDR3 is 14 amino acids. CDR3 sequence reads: CASSFLHNLYEQYF. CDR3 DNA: TGTGCCAGCAGCTTTCTACATAACCTCTACGAGCAGTACTTC. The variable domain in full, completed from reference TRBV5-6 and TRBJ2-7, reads DAGVTQSPTHLIKTRGQQVTLRCSPKSGHDTVSWYQQALGQGPQFIFQYYEEEERQRGNFPDRFSGHQFPNYSSELNVNALLLGDSALYLCASSFLHNLYEQYFGPGTRLTVT.

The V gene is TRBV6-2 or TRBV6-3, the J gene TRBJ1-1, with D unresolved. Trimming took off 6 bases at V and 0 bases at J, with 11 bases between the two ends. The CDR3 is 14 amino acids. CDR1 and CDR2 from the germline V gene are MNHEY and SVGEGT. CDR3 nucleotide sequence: TGTGCCAGCAGCCGAAGGCAGTTGAACACTGAAGCTTTCTTT. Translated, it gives CASSRRQLNTEAFF.

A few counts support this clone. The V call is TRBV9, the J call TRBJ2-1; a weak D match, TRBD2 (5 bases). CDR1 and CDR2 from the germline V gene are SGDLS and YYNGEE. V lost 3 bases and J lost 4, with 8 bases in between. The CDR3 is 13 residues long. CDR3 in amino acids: CASSERAYNEQFF. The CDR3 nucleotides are TGTGCCAGCAGCGAGAGGGCTTACAATGAGCAGTTCTTC. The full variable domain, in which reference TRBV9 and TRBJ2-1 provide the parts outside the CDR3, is DSGVTQTPKHLITATGQRVTLRCSPRSGDLSVYWYQQSLDQGLQFLIQYYNGEERAKGNILERFSAQQFPDLHSELNLSSLELGDSALYFCASSERAYNEQFFGPGTRLTVL.

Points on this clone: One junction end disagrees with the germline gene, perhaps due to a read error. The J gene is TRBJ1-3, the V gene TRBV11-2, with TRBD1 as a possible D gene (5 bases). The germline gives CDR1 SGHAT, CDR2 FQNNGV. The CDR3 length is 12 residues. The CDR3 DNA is TGTGCCAGCAGCTCGGACACCCCGGATTGCGATTTT. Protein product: CASSSDTPDCDF.

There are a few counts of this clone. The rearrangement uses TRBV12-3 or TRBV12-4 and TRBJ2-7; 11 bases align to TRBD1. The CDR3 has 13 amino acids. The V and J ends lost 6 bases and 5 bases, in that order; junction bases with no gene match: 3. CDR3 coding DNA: TGTGCCAGCAGCACGGGACAGGGGGACGAGCAGTACTTC. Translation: CASSTGQGDEQYF.

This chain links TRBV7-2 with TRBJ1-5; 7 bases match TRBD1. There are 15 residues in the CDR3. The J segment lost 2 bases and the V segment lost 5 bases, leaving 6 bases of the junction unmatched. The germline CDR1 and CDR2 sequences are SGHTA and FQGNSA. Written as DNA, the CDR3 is TGTGCCAGCAGCGACAGGGTCGGGGGCAATCAGCCCCAGCATTTT. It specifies CASSDRVGGNQPQHF. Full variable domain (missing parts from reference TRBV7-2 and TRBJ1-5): GAGVSQSPSNKVTEKGKDVELRCDPISGHTALYWYRQSLGQGLEFLIYFQGNSAPDKSGLPSDRFSAERTGGSVSTLTIQRTQQEDSAVYLCASSDRVGGNQPQHFGDGTRLSIL.

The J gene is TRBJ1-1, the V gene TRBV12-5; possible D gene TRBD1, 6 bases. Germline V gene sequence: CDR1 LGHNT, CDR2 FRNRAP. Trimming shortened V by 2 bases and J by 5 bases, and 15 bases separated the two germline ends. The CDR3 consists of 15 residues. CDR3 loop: CASGLPDGGVTEAFF. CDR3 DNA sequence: TGTGCTAGTGGTTTGCCCGACGGGGGCGTGACTGAAGCTTTCTTT. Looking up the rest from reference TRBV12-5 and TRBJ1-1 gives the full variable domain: DARVTQTPRHKVTEMGQEVTMRCQPILGHNTVFWYRQTMMQGLELLAYFRNRAPLDDSGMPKDRFSAEMPDATLATLKIQPSEPRDSAVYFCASGLPDGGVTEAFFGQGTRLTVV.